This passage covers 30 T cell receptor beta chains from one sample sequenced in a study of beta chain features in type 1 diabetes (dated by TCRdb to 2016 to 2019). Overall study results and their limits: A moderate but significant shortening of TCRB CDR3 length was observed in type 1 diabetes patients in all four CD4+ subsets.

Library preparation employed the immunoSEQ multiplex PCR assay. All of the isolated RNA was reverse transcribed with the High Capacity cDNA Reverse Transcription Kit, so expressed TCRB transcripts were sequenced. TCRdb mirrors the immuneACCESS table, restricted to in-frame sequences. Some clones are absent from its copies; in checked studies, under half trace to an unresolved V gene, and the reason for the others is unknown. In this sample the table shows a few hundred thousand clones, 9.5% to 10% of which occur a single time. The ten largest clones add up to roughly 0.54% of the sample. These receptors are not linked to any known antigen. The sample was central memory CD4+ T cells from blood. The receptors here all came from a man aged 30-40 years with type 1 diabetes.

The J gene is TRBJ1-2, the V gene TRBV28, with TRBD1 as a possible D gene (6 bases). The CDR3 is made up of 12 amino acids. The V gene lost 9 bases and the J gene lost 2 bases, with 10 bases spanning the gap. Germline-derived CDR1 and CDR2 are MDHEN and SYDVKM. The CDR3 region is CASWGQNYGYTF. CDR3 DNA sequence: TGTGCCAGTTGGGGGCAAAACTATGGCTACACCTTC.

On this clone: A much larger clone sits a single nucleotide away, making a read error possible. The J gene is TRBJ1-5, the V gene TRBV2; D unresolved. V shed 3 bases and J shed 4 bases, with 4 bases lying between them. The CDR3 sequence is 12 residues long. From germline, CDR1 is SNHLY and CDR2 FYNNEI. The CDR3 region is CASSEGNQPQHF. CDR3 bases: TGTGCCAGCAGTGAGGGTAATCAGCCCCAGCATTTT.

The CDR3 loop reads CASSLTTVQETQYF. As DNA, the CDR3 is TGTGCCAGCAGCCTAACAACAGTTCAAGAGACCCAGTACTTC. The chain uses TRBV6-1 and TRBJ2-5; D is unclear. This CDR3 is 14 amino acids long. Looked up from germline, CDR1 is MNHNS and CDR2 is SASEGT. V lost 6 bases, J lost 2 bases, and 13 bases lay in between.

The rearrangement links TRBV5-4 to TRBJ1-1, with TRBD1 matching 11 bases. The germline gives CDR1 SGHNT, CDR2 YYREEE (reference sequence). The CDR3 runs 15 residues. The V gene end was trimmed by 5 bases and the J gene end by 3 bases; junction bases not matched to a gene: 6. The chain's CDR3 is CASRPRTGGHTEAFF. The CDR3 DNA follows: TGTGCCAGCAGACCCCGGACAGGGGGCCACACTGAAGCTTTCTTT.

The chain is built from TRBV28 and TRBJ2-5; 8 nucleotides line up with TRBD1. The J call may be mistaken, given a closer DNA end match to TRBJ2-7. Germline lookup yields CDR1 MDHEN and CDR2 SYDVKM. CDR3 size: 14 residues. In nucleotides, the CDR3 is TGTGCCAGCAGCAGAGGGACAGGAATCCGCGAGCAGTACTTC. Its protein is CASSRGTGIREQYF.

This clone came up a few times. The chain is built from TRBV7-6 and TRBJ2-7, with 7 bases matching TRBD1. The CDR3 is made up of 13 amino acids. V lost 5 bases to trimming and J lost 4 bases; unmatched junction nucleotides: 5. Germline CDR1 SGHVS, CDR2 FNYEAQ. The CDR3 DNA sequence: TGTGCCAGCAGCCCGGGACAGCCTTACGAGCAGTACTTC. This gives the protein CASSPGQPYEQYF.

In its sample, this clone was seen a few times. V gene TRBV11-2 combines with J gene TRBJ2-5, with 9 nucleotides matching TRBD2. V gave up 2 bases and J gave up 0 bases; unmatched junction bases: 10. CDR3 length: 18 residues. Germline CDR1 reads SGHAT; CDR2 reads FQNNGV. CDR3 coding DNA: TGTGCCAGCAGCTTAACCCTAGCGGGGCATCCGTACCAAGAGACCCAGTACTTC. Translated: CASSLTLAGHPYQETQYF.

The rearrangement joins TRBV5-1 to TRBJ2-1; no firm D call. Trimming shortened V by 0 bases and J by 2 bases, and 6 bases separated the two germline ends. The CDR3 is 14 amino acids. The germline V gene has CDR1 SGHRS and CDR2 YFSETQ. CDR3 loop: CASSLEVAYNEQFF. The CDR3 nucleotides are TGCGCCAGCAGCTTGGAGGTGGCCTACAATGAGCAGTTCTTC.

V usage is TRBV7-9 and J usage is TRBJ2-1, with a weak D call TRBD2 (5 bases). This CDR3 has 12 amino acids. V gave up 5 bases and J gave up 10 bases, with 12 bases separating them. CDR1 is SEHNR, CDR2 FQNEAQ, per germline (reference sequence). CDR3 in amino acids: CASSQEEVEQFF. The CDR3 bases are TGTGCCAGCAGCCAAGAGGAGGTAGAGCAGTTCTTC.

The gene calls are TRBV6-5 and TRBJ2-7; 7 positions match TRBD2. CDR1 MNHEY and CDR2 SVGAGI come from the germline V gene. This CDR3 spans 15 amino acids. V lost 0 bases, J lost 3 bases, and 5 bases stayed unmatched. The CDR3 DNA reads TGTGCCAGCAGTTACTCTGAAGCGGGATTCTACGAGCAGTACTTC. This translates into CASSYSEAGFYEQYF.

V is TRBV6-1 and J is TRBJ2-1; 8 bases are a match to TRBD1. V gave up 6 bases and J gave up 4 bases; unmatched junction bases: 2. CDR1 is MNHNS, CDR2 SASEGT, per germline. The CDR3 spans 13 residues. The CDR3 protein is CASRRTGYNEQFF. The CDR3 DNA reads as TGTGCCAGCAGGAGGACAGGGTACAATGAGCAGTTCTTC.

This clone was recorded a few times. J is TRBJ1-2 and V is TRBV28, with TRBD1 identical over 7 bases. CDR1 is MDHEN and CDR2 is SYDVKM in the germline V gene. J gave up 2 bases and V 9 bases, and 6 bases lay outside the gene matches. The CDR3 extends over 13 amino acids. The CDR3 DNA sequence: TGTGCCAGTACCATACAGGGGAACTATGGCTACACCTTC. This encodes CASTIQGNYGYTF.

The V gene is TRBV10-1, the J gene TRBJ2-7; TRBD2 matches 9 bases. CDR3 length equals 13 residues. Germline loops: CDR1 WNHNN, CDR2 SYGVQD (reference sequence). V lost 6 bases and J lost 6; bases outside the gene matches: 6. The DNA of the CDR3 is TGCGCCAGCAGCCCGACTAGCGGCGGCGAGCAGTACTTC. It encodes CASSPTSGGEQYF.

The table lists this clone with a few counts. The chain joins TRBV5-1 to TRBJ2-1; 14 bases align to TRBD2. This CDR3 comprises 16 residues. V gave up 4 bases and J gave up 9 bases; unmatched junction bases: 9. Germline-derived CDR1 and CDR2 are SGHRS and YFSETQ. The CDR3 sequence: CASSKQGGLAGGEQFF. The CDR3 DNA reads as TGCGCCAGCAGCAAACAGGGAGGACTAGCGGGAGGTGAGCAGTTCTTC.

The chain employs TRBV11-2 and TRBJ2-2; TRBD2 aligns across 8 bases. Germline V lookup: CDR1 SGHAT, CDR2 FQNNGV. This CDR3 contains 14 residues. Unmatched junction bases numbered 10, after V lost 10 bases and J lost 6 bases. The CDR3 DNA is TGTGCCACCAAGAGCGGGAGAACGGCCGGGGAGCTGTTTTTT. Encoded protein: CATKSGRTAGELFF. Filled out from reference TRBV11-2 and TRBJ2-2, the complete variable domain reads EAGVAQSPRYKIIEKRQSVAFWCNPISGHATLYWYQQILGQGPKLLIQFQNNGVVDDSQLPKDRFSAERLKGVDSTLKIQPAKLEDSAVYLCATKSGRTAGELFFGEGSRLTVL.

The table lists this clone with a few counts. This chain connects TRBV28 to TRBJ2-3; 7 nucleotides line up with TRBD1. The germline CDR1 and CDR2 sequences are MDHEN and SYDVKM. This CDR3 has 15 amino acids. The V gene end was trimmed by 8 bases and the J gene end by 2 bases; junction bases not matched to a gene: 10. CDR3 in DNA: TGTGCCAGCGACAGTCCGGGACAGCCCACAGATACGCAGTATTTT. This encodes CASDSPGQPTDTQYF. Filled out from reference TRBV28 and TRBJ2-3, the complete variable domain reads DVKVTQSSRYLVKRTGEKVFLECVQDMDHENMFWYRQDPGLGLRLIYFSYDVKMKEKGDIPEGYSVSREKKERFSLILESASTNQTSMYLCASDSPGQPTDTQYFGPGTRLTVL.

The CDR3 loop reads CASSLAGIDGYTF. Here the CDR3 DNA reads TGCGCCAGCAGCTTGGCAGGGATCGATGGCTACACCTTC. The V and J genes are TRBV5-1 and TRBJ1-2, with a tentative D call TRBD1 (5 bases). The CDR3 loop spans 13 amino acids. V lost 0 bases and J 6 bases, leaving 9 bases between the germline ends. Germline values: CDR1 SGHRS, CDR2 YFSETQ.

V usage is TRBV29-1 and J usage is TRBJ2-1; tentative D call: TRBD1 (5 bases). The CDR3 has 15 residues. Trimming removed 6 bases from V and 8 bases from J, with 23 bases in between. CDR1 SQVTM and CDR2 ANQGSEA come from the germline V gene. This chain's CDR3 is CSVPGRAGLADEQFF. The CDR3 DNA sequence: TGCAGCGTACCAGGTCGGGCAGGGTTGGCGGATGAGCAGTTCTTC.

The sample holds many counts of this clone. The V and J genes are TRBV18 and TRBJ2-7, with 10 nucleotides matching TRBD2. The CDR3 contains 15 residues. Germline V lookup: CDR1 KGHSH, CDR2 LQKENI. Germline trimming cut 3 bases from V and 5 bases from J; bases unmatched to any gene: 7. The CDR3 DNA is TGTGCCAGCTCACCTTGGCTAGCGGGAGCCCACGAGCAGTACTTC. It encodes CASSPWLAGAHEQYF.

This chain joins TRBV7-2 and TRBJ1-1, with no clear D. V was cut by 5 bases and J by 0 bases, with 22 bases left in between. The CDR3 is 18 amino acids. Germline CDR1 is SGHTA and CDR2 is FQGNSA. CDR3 nucleotides: TGTGCCAGCAGCCCTTTGACCGGCGGCTTTAAAATGAACACTGAAGCTTTCTTT. Its translation is CASSPLTGGFKMNTEAFF.

This clone showed up many times. This chain links TRBV4-3 with TRBJ1-4; D call uncertain. The CDR3 is made up of 14 amino acids. V was trimmed by 0 bases and J by 3 bases, leaving 5 bases between them. Germline values: CDR1 LGHNA, CDR2 YSLEER. The CDR3 DNA sequence: TGCGCCAGCAGCCAAGATTCGGCTAATGAAAAACTGTTTTTT. This encodes CASSQDSANEKLFF.

This chain connects TRBV4-1 to TRBJ2-2, with TRBD2 identical over 11 bases. The CDR3 has 15 amino acids. In germline, CDR1 is MGHRA, CDR2 YSYEKL. V was clipped by 6 bases and J by 5 bases; unmatched bases: 5. CDR3 sequence: CASSLTSGTTGELFF. The CDR3 nucleotides read TGCGCCAGCAGTCTGACTAGCGGGACTACCGGGGAGCTGTTTTTT.

V and J are TRBV30 and TRBJ2-1, with 9 bases aligning to TRBD1. V lost 2 bases to trimming and J lost 5 bases; unmatched junction nucleotides: 10. The CDR3 extends over 16 amino acids. Germline assignment: CDR1 GTSNPN and CDR2 SVGIG (reference sequence). The CDR3 bases are TGTGCCTGGAGTAAGTGGACAGGGGCCATCAACAATGAGCAGTTCTTC. Translating gives CAWSKWTGAINNEQFF.

V and J are TRBV11-2 and TRBJ2-3, with D unresolved. Between the trimmed V and J ends, which lost 2 bases and 1 base, there was a span of 4 bases. Germline V gives CDR1 SGHAT, CDR2 FQNNGV. CDR3 size: 13 residues. The CDR3 DNA reads as TGTGCCAGCAGCTTATATGGCACAGATACGCAGTATTTT. Translated, it gives CASSLYGTDTQYF.

This clone came up a few times. The chain is built from TRBV2 and TRBJ2-3, with D tentatively TRBD2 (5 bases). The germline V gene encodes CDR1 SNHLY and CDR2 FYNNEI. The CDR3 runs 13 residues. V lost 7 bases and J lost 5, with 13 bases in between. The DNA of the CDR3 is TGTGCCAGCATTACAACAGCGGAAGATACGCAGTATTTT. Residues: CASITTAEDTQYF.

This clone occurred a few times. This rearrangement joins TRBV2 to TRBJ1-1; the match to TRBD1 covers 9 bases. This CDR3 is built from 15 residues. V was clipped by 6 bases and J by 4 bases; unmatched bases: 9. Germline V gives CDR1 SNHLY, CDR2 FYNNEI. The CDR3 region is CASSERQGGGTEAFF. The CDR3 DNA follows: TGTGCCAGCAGCGAGCGACAGGGGGGTGGCACTGAAGCTTTCTTT.

There are a few counts of this clone. Germline is not matched at one junction end, which may reflect a read error. Other DNA variants within this sample encode the same CDR3. The chain uses TRBV27 and TRBJ2-2; D gene ambiguous. The CDR3 consists of 14 residues. Germline-derived CDR1 and CDR2 are MNHEY and SMNVEV (reference sequence). The CDR3 nucleotides are TGTGCCATCCGTCGGGCTGCGAACCCCGGGGAGCTGTTTTTT. Translating gives CAIRRAANPGELFF.

This clone was seen a handful of times. The chain employs TRBV2 and TRBJ1-5; no reliable D call. The CDR3 contains 12 residues. From germline, CDR1 is SNHLY and CDR2 FYNNEI. V was shortened by 6 bases and J by 0 bases, with 3 bases between the two germline ends. The CDR3: CASRDSNQPQHF. The DNA for the CDR3 is TGTGCCAGCAGGGATAGCAATCAGCCCCAGCATTTT.

In this sample, this clone turned up many times. The chain carries TRBV27 and TRBJ1-2; no reliable D call. The CDR3 sequence is 12 residues long. Germline V CDR1 and CDR2: MNHEY, SMNVEV (reference sequence). The ends were cut back, 4 bases at V and 8 bases at J, with 11 bases in the middle. The CDR3 region is CASSSGRTGYTF. In DNA form, the CDR3 reads TGTGCCAGCAGTTCCGGACGGACCGGCTACACCTTC.

Ten or more counts support this clone. V and J are TRBV6-5 and TRBJ2-3; 11 nucleotides line up with TRBD2. Unmatched junction bases numbered 10, after V lost 10 bases and J lost 4 bases. CDR1 is MNHEY and CDR2 is SVGAGI in the germline V gene. CDR3 size: 15 residues. Here the CDR3 DNA reads TGTGCCATCGCTGGGACTAGCGGAGGACCAGATACGCAGTATTTT. Translated: CAIAGTSGGPDTQYF.